Listed here is a single T cell receptor (beta chain). The method was immunoSEQ multiplex PCR; TCRdb's version includes in-frame clones alone and lacks a portion of them. The data show 50,000 or so clones, 82% seen once. This sample was included in a study of memory CD4+ T cells and cytomegalovirus serostatus. For the study at large: This sample comes from healthy Belgian adults, 9 CMV seropositive, roughly 22 seronegative.

The sort gate was single viable CD3+CD4+CD8-CD45RO+ cells for memory CD4+ T cells. The V gene end was trimmed by 5 bases and the J gene end by 6 bases; junction bases not matched to a gene: 4. The V gene's germline CDR1 is MNHEY and CDR2 SVGAGI. The CDR3 has 13 amino acids. This sequence joins TRBV6-5 and TRBJ1-5, with 7 nucleotides matching TRBD1. This clonotype originated in an adult in good health and CMV-seronegative. The sample was memory CD4+ T cells from blood. CDR3 bases: TGTGCCAGCAGTGACAGGGCGAGTCAGCCCCAGCATTTT. Translation gives CASSDRASQPQHF.